This T cell receptor (beta chain) was documented in a study of patients and donors after allogeneic stem cell transplantation. With 4 bases removed from V and 4 bases from J, the gap between germline ends came to 14 bases. The germline gives CDR1 MNHEY, CDR2 SMNVEV (reference sequence). The CDR3 covers 14 residues. A single record per CDR3 protein comes from TCRdb applying MiXCR to the RT-PCR reads. The sample holds roughly 200,000 distinct CDR3 sequences, more than 35% seen once. The source material was blood, either unsorted or a sorted T cell fraction (not recorded which). This sequence originates from a human donor who was either an allogeneic HSCT recipient or a stem cell or donor lymphocyte infusion donor (not recorded which). It is not recorded whose cells these are; they may come from a transplant donor. The chain employs TRBV27 and TRBJ2-7; TRBD1 is a possible D gene (6 bases). The CDR3 DNA is TGTGCCAGCAGTTCCGGGAACAGGGCGTACGAGCAGTACTTC. It is translated as CASSSGNRAYEQYF.